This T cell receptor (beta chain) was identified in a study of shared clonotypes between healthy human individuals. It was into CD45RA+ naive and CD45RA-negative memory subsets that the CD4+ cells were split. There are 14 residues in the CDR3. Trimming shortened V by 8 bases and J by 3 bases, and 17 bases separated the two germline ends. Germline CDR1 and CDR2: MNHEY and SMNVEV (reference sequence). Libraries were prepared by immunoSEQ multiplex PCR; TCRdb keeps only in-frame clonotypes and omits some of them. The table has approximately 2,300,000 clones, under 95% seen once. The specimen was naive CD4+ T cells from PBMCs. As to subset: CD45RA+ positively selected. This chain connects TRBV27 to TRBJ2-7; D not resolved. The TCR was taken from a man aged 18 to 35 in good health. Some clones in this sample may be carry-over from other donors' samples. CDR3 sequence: CASCRAAQCYEQYF. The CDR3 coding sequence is TGTGCCAGCTGCCGGGCGGCACAGTGCTACGAGCAGTACTTC.